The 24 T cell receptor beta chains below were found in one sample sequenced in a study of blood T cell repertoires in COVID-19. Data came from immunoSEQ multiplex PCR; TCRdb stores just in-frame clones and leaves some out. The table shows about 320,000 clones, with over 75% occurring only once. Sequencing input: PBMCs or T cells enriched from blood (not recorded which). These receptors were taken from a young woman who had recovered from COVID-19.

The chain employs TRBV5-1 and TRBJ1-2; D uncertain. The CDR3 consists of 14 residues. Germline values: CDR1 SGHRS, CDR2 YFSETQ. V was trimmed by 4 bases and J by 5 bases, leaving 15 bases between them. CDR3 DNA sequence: TGCGCCAGCAGCAGGCGGGATCTTTCGTATGGCTACACCTTC. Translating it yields CASSRRDLSYGYTF.

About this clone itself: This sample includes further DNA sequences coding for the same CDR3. The CDR3 DNA reads TGTGCCAGCTCGCCAAGCCAGGGCAGCAATCAGCCCCAGCATTTT. This codes for CASSPSQGSNQPQHF. The V and J genes are TRBV18 and TRBJ1-5; weak D call: TRBD1 (5 bases). CDR1 KGHSH and CDR2 LQKENI come from the germline V gene. The CDR3 spans 15 residues. V dropped 6 bases and J dropped 1 base, with 13 bases sitting between them.

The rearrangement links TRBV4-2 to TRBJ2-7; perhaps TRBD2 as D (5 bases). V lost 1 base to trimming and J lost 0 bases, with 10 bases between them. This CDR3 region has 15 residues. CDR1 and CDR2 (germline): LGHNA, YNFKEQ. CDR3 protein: CASSQGGDNSYEQYF. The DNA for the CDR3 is TGTGCCAGCAGCCAAGGGGGAGACAACTCCTACGAGCAGTACTTC.

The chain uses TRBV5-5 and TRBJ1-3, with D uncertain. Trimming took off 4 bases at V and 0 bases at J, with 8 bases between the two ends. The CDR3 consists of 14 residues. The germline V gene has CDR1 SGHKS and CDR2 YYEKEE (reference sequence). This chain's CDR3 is CASSDDTSGNTIYF. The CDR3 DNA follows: TGTGCCAGCAGCGATGACACCTCTGGAAACACCATATATTTT.

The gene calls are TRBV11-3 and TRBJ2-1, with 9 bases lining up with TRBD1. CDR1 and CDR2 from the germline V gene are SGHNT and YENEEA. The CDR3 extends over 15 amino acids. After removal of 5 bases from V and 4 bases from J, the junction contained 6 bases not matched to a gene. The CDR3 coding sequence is TGTGCCAGCAGCACCGGACAGGGGAATTACAATGAGCAGTTCTTC. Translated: CASSTGQGNYNEQFF.

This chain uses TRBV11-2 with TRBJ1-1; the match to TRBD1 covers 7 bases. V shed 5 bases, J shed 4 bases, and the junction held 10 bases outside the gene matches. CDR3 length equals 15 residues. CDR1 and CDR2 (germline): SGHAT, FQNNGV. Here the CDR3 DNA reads TGTGCCAGCAGCGCCGGGACAGTCCATGGCACTGAAGCTTTCTTT. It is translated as CASSAGTVHGTEAFF.

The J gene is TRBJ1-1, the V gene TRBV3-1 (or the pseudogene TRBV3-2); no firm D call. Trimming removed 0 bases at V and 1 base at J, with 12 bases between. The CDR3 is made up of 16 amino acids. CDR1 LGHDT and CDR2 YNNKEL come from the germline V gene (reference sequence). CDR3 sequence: CASSQDPGWGNTEAFF. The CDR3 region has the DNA TGTGCCAGCAGCCAAGATCCGGGGTGGGGGAACACTGAAGCTTTCTTT.

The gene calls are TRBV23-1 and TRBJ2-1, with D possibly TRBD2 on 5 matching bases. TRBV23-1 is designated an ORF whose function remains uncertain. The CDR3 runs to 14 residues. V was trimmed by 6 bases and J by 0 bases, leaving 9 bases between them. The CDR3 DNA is TGCGCCAGCAGGCCGGGGAACTCCTACAATGAGCAGTTCTTC. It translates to CASRPGNSYNEQFF.

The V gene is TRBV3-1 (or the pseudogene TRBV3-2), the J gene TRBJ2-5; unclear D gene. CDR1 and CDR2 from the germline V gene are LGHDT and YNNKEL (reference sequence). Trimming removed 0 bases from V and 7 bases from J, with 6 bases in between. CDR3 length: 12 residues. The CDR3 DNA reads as TGTGCCAGCAGCCAAGACCTGGCGACCCAGTACTTC. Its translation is CASSQDLATQYF.

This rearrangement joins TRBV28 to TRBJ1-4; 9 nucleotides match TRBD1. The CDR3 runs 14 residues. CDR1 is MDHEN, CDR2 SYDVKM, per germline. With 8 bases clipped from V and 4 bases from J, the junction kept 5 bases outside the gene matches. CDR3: CASGLGQGNEKLFF. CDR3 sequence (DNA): TGTGCCAGCGGTCTGGGACAGGGTAATGAAAAACTGTTTTTT.

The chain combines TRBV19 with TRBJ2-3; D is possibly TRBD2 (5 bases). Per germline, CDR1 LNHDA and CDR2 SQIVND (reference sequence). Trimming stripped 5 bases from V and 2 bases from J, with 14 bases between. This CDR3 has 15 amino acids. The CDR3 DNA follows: TGTGCCAGTAGTTGGTCGGGAACCAACACAGATACGCAGTATTTT. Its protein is CASSWSGTNTDTQYF.

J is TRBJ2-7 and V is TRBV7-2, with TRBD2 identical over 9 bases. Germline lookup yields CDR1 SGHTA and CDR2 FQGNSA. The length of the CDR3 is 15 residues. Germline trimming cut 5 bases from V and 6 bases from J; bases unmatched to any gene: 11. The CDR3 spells CASSPVGREGAEQYF. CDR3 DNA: TGTGCCAGCAGCCCTGTAGGGCGGGAGGGGGCCGAGCAGTACTTC.

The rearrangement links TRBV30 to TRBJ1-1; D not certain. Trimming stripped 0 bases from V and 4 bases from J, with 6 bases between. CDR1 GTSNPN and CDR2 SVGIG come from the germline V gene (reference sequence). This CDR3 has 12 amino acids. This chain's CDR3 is CAWSVRSTEAFF. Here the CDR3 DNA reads TGTGCCTGGAGTGTCCGTAGCACTGAAGCTTTCTTT.

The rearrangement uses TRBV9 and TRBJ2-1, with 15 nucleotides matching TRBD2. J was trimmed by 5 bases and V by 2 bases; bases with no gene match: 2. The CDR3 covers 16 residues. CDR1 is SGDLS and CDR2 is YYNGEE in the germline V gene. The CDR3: CASSVGTSGRNNEQFF. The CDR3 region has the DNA TGTGCCAGCAGCGTCGGGACTAGCGGGAGGAACAATGAGCAGTTCTTC.

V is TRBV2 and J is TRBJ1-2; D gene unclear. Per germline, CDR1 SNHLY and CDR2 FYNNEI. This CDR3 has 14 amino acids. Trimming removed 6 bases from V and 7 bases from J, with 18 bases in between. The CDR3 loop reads CASRRGPEEGGYTF. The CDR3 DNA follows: TGTGCCAGCAGGAGAGGCCCCGAGGAGGGTGGCTACACCTTC.

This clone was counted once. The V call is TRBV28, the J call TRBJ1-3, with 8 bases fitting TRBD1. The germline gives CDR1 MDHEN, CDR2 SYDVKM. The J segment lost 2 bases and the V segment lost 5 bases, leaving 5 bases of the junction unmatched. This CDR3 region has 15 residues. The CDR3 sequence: CASSPRTGTGNTIYF. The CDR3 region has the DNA TGTGCCAGCAGTCCTCGGACAGGGACTGGAAACACCATATATTTT.

The CDR3 is CASSFSRLAGHSSYNEQFF. CDR3 nucleotide sequence: TGTGCCAGCAGCTTCTCCCGACTAGCGGGCCATAGCTCCTACAATGAGCAGTTCTTC. The J gene is TRBJ2-1, the V gene TRBV13, with TRBD2 matching 10 bases. Germline values: CDR1 PRHDT, CDR2 FYEKMQ (reference sequence). The CDR3 runs to 19 residues. J was trimmed by 0 bases and V by 3 bases; bases with no gene match: 11.

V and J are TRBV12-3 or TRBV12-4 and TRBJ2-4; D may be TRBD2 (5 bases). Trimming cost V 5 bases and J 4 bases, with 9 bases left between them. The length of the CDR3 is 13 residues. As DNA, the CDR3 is TGTGCCAGCAGTACCCCGGGAAAAAACATTCAGTACTTC. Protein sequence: CASSTPGKNIQYF.

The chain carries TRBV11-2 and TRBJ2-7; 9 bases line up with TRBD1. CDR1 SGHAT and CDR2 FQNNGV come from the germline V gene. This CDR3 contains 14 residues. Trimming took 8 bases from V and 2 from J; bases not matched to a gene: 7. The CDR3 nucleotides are TGTGCCAGCGGTCCGACAGGGGGTCCCTACGAGCAGTACTTC. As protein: CASGPTGGPYEQYF.

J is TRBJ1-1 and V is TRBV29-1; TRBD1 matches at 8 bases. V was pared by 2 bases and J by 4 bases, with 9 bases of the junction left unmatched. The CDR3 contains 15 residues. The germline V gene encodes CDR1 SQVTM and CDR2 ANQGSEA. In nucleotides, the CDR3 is TGCAGCGTTGAAAGGTCCCCAGGGGGCGTCACTGAAGCTTTCTTT. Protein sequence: CSVERSPGGVTEAFF.

This chain's CDR3 is CASSDRRDEQFF. For the CDR3, the DNA is TGTGCCAGCAGCGATCGGCGGGATGAGCAGTTCTTC. The rearrangement joins TRBV7-3 to TRBJ2-1; D is perhaps TRBD2 (5 bases). The CDR3 is made up of 12 amino acids. V gave up 5 bases and J gave up 8 bases, with 10 bases separating them. Germline CDR1 SGHTA, CDR2 FQGTGA.

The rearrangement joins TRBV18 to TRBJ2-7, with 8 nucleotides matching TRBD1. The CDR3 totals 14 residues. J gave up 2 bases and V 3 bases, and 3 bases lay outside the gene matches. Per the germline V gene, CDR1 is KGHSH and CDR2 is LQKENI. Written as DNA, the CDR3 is TGTGCCAGCTCACCGGGGGACAGGACCTACGAGCAGTACTTC. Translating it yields CASSPGDRTYEQYF.

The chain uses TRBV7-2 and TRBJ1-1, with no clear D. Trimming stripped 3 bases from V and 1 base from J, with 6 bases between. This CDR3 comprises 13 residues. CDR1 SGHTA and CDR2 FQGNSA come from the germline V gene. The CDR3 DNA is TGTGCCAGCAGCTTTCCCGGGAACACTGAAGCTTTCTTT. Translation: CASSFPGNTEAFF. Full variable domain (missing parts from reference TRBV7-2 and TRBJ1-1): GAGVSQSPSNKVTEKGKDVELRCDPISGHTALYWYRQSLGQGLEFLIYFQGNSAPDKSGLPSDRFSAERTGGSVSTLTIQRTQQEDSAVYLCASSFPGNTEAFFGQGTRLTVV.

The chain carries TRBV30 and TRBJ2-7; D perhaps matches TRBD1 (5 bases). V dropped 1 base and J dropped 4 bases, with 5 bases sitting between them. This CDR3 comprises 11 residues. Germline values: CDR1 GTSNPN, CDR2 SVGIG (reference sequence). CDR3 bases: TGTGCCTGGAGTGAGGGGTACGAGCAGTACTTC. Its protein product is CAWSEGYEQYF.